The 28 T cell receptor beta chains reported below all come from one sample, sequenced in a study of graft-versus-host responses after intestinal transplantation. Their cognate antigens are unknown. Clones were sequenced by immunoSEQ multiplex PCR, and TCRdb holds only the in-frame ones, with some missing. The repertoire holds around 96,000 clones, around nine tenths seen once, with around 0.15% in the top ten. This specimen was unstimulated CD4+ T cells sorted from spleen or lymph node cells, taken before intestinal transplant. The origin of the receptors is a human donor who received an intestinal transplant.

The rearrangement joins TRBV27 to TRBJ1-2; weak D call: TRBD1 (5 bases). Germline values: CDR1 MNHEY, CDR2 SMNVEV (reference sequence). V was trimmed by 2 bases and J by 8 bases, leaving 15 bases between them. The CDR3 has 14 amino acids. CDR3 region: CASSLQRQSGGYTF. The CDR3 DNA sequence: TGTGCCAGCAGTTTACAAAGACAGTCAGGGGGCTACACCTTC.

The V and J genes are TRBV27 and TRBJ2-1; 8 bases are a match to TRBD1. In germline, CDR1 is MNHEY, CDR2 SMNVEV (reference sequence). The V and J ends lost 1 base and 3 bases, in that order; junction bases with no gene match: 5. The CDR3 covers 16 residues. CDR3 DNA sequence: TGTGCCAGCAGTTTATTCGACAGGGGAAACTACAATGAGCAGTTCTTC. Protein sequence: CASSLFDRGNYNEQFF.

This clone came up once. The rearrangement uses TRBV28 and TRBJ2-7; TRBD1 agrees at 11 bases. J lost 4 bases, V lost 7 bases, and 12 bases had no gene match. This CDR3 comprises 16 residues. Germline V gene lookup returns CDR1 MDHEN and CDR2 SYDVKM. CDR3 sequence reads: CASTSPVDRGLYEQYF. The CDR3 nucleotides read TGTGCCAGCACCTCCCCAGTGGACAGGGGGCTTTACGAGCAGTACTTC. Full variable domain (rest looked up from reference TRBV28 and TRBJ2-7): DVKVTQSSRYLVKRTGEKVFLECVQDMDHENMFWYRQDPGLGLRLIYFSYDVKMKEKGDIPEGYSVSREKKERFSLILESASTNQTSMYLCASTSPVDRGLYEQYFGPGTRLTVT.

In DNA, the CDR3 is TGTGCCAGCAGCTTAGTAGGGGGTGGCTACACCTTC. The encoded protein is CASSLVGGGYTF. The J gene is TRBJ1-2, the V gene TRBV7-2; D is perhaps TRBD1 (6 bases). Germline V gene lookup returns CDR1 SGHTA and CDR2 FQGNSA. V lost 1 base to trimming and J lost 7 bases, with 7 bases between them. This CDR3 spans 12 amino acids. Looking up the rest from reference TRBV7-2 and TRBJ1-2 gives the full variable domain: GAGVSQSPSNKVTEKGKDVELRCDPISGHTALYWYRQSLGQGLEFLIYFQGNSAPDKSGLPSDRFSAERTGGSVSTLTIQRTQQEDSAVYLCASSLVGGGYTFGSGTRLTVV.

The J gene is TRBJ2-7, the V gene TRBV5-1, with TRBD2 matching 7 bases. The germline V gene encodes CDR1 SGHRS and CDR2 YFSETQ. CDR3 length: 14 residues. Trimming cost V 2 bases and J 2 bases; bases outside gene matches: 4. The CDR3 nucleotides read TGCGCCAGCAGCTTCGCGGGGGATACCTACGAGCAGTACTTC. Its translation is CASSFAGDTYEQYF.

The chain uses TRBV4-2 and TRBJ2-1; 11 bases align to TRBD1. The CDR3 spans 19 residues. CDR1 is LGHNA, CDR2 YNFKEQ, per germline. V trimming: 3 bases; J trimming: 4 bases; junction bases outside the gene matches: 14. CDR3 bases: TGTGCCAGCAGCCACGTTCCTCAGGACAGGGGGCTCCTTTACAATGAGCAGTTCTTC. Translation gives CASSHVPQDRGLLYNEQFF.

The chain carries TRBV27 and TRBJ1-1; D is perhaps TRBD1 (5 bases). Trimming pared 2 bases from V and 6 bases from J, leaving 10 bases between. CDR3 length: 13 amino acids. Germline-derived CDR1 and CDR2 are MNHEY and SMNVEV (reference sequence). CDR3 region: CASSLHRGAEAFF. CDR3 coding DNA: TGTGCCAGCAGTTTACATCGGGGGGCTGAAGCTTTCTTT.

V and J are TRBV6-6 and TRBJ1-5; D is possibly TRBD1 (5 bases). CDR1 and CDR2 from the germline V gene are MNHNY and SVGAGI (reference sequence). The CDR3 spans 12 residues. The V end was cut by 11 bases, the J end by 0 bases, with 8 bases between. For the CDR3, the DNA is TGTGCCGGGAGGGGTAGCAATCAGCCCCAGCATTTT. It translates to CAGRGSNQPQHF.

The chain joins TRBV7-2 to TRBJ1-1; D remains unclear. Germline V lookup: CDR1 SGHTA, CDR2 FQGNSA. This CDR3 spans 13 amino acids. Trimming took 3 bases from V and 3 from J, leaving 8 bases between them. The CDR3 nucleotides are TGTGCCAGCAGCTTTGTCGGGTACACTGAAGCTTTCTTT. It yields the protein CASSFVGYTEAFF. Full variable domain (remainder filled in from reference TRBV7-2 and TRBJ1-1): GAGVSQSPSNKVTEKGKDVELRCDPISGHTALYWYRQSLGQGLEFLIYFQGNSAPDKSGLPSDRFSAERTGGSVSTLTIQRTQQEDSAVYLCASSFVGYTEAFFGQGTRLTVV.

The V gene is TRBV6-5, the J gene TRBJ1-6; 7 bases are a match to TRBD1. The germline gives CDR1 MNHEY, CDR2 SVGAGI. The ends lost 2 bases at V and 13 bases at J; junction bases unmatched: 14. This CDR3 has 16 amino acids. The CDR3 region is CASSYVQGEIIHPLHF. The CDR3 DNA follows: TGTGCCAGCAGTTACGTCCAGGGGGAGATCATTCACCCCCTCCACTTT.

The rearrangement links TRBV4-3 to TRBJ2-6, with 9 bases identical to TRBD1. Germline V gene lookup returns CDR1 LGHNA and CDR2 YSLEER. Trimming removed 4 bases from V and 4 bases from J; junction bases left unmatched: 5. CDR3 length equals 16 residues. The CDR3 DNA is TGCGCCAGCAGCCCCCTTGGGACAGGGGGGGCCAACGTCCTGACTTTC. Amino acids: CASSPLGTGGANVLTF.

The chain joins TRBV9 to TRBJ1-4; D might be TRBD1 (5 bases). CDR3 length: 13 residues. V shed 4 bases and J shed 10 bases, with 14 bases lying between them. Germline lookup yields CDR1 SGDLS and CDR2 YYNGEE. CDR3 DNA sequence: TGTGCCAGCAGCCAAGGGGATTTAGGAAAACTGTTTTTT. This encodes CASSQGDLGKLFF.

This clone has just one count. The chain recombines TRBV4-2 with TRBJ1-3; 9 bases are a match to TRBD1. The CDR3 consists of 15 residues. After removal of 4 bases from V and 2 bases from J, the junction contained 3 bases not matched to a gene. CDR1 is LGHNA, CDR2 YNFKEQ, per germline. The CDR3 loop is CASSRNRGPGNTIYF. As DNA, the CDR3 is TGTGCCAGCAGCCGGAACAGGGGGCCTGGAAACACCATATATTTT.

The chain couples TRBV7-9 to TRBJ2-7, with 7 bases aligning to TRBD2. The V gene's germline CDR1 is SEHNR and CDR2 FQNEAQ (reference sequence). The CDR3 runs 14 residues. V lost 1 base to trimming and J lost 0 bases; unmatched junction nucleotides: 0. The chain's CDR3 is CASSLGTSSYEQYF. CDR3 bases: TGTGCCAGCAGCTTAGGGACTAGCTCCTACGAGCAGTACTTC.

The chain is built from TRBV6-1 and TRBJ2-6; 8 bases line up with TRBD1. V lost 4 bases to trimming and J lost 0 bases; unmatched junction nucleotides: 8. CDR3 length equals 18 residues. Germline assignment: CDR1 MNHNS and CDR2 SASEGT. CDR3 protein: CASSGLGQATSGANVLTF. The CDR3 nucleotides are TGTGCCAGCAGTGGGTTGGGACAGGCGACCTCTGGGGCCAACGTCCTGACTTTC.

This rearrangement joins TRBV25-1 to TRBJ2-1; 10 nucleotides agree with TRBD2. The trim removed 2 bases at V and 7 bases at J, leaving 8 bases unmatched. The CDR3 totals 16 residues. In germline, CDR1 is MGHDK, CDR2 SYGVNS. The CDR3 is CASSETSGRALNEQFF. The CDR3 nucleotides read TGTGCCAGCAGTGAAACCAGCGGGAGGGCCTTAAATGAGCAGTTCTTC.

DNA of the CDR3: TGTGCCAGCAGCTTAGCTGGCAGCCAAGAGACCCAGTACTTC. Encoded protein: CASSLAGSQETQYF. The chain uses TRBV7-2 and TRBJ2-5; D remains ambiguous. Trimming pared 0 bases from V and 1 base from J, leaving 6 bases between. The CDR3 consists of 14 residues. CDR1 and CDR2 (germline): SGHTA, FQGNSA.

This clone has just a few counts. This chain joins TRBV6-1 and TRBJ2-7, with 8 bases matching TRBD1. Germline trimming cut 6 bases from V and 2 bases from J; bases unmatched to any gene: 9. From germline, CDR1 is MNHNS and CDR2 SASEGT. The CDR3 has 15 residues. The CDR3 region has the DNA TGTGCCAGCAGGGGACCCGGGACAGGCGCCTACGAGCAGTACTTC. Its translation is CASRGPGTGAYEQYF.

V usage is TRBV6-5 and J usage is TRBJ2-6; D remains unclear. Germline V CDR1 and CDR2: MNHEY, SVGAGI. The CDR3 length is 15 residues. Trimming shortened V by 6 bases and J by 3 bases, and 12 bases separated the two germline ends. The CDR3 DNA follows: TGTGCCAGCAGCCCCCCCCCTCGTGGGGCCAACGTCCTGACTTTC. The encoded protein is CASSPPPRGANVLTF.

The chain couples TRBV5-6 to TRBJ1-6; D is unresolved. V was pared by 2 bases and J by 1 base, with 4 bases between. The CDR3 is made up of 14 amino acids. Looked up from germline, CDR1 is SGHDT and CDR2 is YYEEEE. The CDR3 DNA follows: TGTGCCAGCAGCTTACGGTCCTATAATTCACCCCTCCACTTT. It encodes CASSLRSYNSPLHF.

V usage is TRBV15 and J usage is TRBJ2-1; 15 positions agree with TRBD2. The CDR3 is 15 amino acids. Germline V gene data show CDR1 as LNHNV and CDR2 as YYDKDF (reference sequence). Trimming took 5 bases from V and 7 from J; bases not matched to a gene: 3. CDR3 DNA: TGTGCCACCAGCCCAGGGACTAGCGGGAGGAATGAGCAGTTCTTC. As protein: CATSPGTSGRNEQFF.

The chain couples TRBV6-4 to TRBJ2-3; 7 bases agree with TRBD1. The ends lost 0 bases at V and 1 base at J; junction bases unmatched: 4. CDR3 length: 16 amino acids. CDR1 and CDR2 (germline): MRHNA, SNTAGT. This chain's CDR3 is CASSDSNRGGTDTQYF. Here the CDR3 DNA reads TGTGCCAGCAGTGACTCAAACAGGGGAGGCACAGATACGCAGTATTTT.

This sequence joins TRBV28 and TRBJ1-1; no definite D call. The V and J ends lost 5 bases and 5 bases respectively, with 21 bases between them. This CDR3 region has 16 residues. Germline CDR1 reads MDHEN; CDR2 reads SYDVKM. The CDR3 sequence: CASSVNPGGWRTEAFF. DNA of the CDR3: TGTGCCAGCAGTGTAAACCCCGGTGGTTGGAGGACTGAAGCTTTCTTT.

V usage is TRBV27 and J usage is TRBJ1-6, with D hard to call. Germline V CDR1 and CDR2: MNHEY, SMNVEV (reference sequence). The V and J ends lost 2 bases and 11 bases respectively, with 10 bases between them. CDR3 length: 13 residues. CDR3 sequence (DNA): TGTGCCAGCAGTTTAGGCCCCCATACACCCCTCCACTTT. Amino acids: CASSLGPHTPLHF.

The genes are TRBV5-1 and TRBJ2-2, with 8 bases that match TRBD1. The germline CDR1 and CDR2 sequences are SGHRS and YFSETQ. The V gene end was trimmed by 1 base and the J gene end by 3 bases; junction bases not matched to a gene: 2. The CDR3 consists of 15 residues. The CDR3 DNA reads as TGCGCCAGCAGCTTGCTGGACAGGGACACCGGGGAGCTGTTTTTT. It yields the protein CASSLLDRDTGELFF.

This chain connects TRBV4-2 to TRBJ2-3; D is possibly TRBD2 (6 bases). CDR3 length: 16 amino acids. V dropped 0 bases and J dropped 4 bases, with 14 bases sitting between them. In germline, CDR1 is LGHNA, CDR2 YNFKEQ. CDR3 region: CASSQERQGGADTQYF. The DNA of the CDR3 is TGTGCCAGCAGCCAAGAGCGGCAGGGAGGCGCAGATACGCAGTATTTT.

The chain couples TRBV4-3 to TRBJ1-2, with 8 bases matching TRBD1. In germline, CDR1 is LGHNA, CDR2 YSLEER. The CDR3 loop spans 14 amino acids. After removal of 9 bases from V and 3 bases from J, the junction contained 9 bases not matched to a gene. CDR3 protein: CARGTGLLDYGYTF. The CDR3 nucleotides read TGCGCCAGGGGGACAGGTCTTTTGGACTATGGCTACACCTTC.

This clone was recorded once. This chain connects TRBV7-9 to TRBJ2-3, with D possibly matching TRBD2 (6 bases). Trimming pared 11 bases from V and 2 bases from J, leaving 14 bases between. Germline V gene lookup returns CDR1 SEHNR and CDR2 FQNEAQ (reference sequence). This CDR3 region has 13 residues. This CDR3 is CAGRAGFTDTQYF. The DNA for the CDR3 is TGTGCCGGTCGCGCGGGATTCACAGATACGCAGTATTTT.